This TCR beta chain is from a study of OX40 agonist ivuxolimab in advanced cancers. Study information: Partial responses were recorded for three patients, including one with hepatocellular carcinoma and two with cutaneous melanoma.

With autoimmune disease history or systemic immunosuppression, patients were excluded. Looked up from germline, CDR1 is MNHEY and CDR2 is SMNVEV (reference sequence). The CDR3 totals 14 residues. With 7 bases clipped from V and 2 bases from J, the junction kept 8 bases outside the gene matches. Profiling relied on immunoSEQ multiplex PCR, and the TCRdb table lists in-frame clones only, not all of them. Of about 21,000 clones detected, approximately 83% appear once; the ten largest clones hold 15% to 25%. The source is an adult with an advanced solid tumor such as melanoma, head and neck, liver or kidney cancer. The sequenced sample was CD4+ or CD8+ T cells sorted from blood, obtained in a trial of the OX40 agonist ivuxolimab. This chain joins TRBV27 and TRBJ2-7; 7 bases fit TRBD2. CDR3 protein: CASTPSAGAYEQYF. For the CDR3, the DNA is TGTGCCAGCACCCCGAGTGCGGGGGCCTACGAGCAGTACTTC.